The TCR beta chain under discussion was sequenced for a study of T cell changes during pregnancy in multiple sclerosis. Trimming took 5 bases from V and 3 from J; bases not matched to a gene: 6. Germline V CDR1 and CDR2: GTSNPN, SVGIG (reference sequence). The CDR3 consists of 14 residues. Generated by immunoSEQ multiplex PCR, the TCRdb table keeps only in-frame clones and is missing some. This sample has about 12,000 clones, with roughly 88% found just once. Sequences were derived from CD8+ T cells from peripheral blood mononuclear cells, sampled in the second trimester of pregnancy. V and J are TRBV30 and TRBJ2-3, with 9 positions matching TRBD1. This TCR came from a female donor in good health, enrolled as a control in a pregnancy study. The CDR3 loop is CAWAPGQGTDTQYF. The CDR3, as DNA: TGTGCCTGGGCACCGGGACAGGGAACAGATACGCAGTATTTT.